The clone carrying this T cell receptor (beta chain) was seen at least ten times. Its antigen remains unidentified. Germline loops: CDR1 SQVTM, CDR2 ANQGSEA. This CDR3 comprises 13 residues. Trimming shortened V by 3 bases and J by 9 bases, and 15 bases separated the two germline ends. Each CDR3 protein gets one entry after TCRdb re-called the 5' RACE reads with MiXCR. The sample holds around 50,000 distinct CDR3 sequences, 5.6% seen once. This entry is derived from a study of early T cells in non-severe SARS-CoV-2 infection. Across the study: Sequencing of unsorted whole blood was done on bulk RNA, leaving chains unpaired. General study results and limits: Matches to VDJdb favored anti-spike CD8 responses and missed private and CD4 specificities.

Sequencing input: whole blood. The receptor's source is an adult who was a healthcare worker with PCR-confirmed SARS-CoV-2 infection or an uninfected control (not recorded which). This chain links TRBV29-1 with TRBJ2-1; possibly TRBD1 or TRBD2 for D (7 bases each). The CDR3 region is CSVERSGGVEQFF. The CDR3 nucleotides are TGCAGCGTTGAGCGCTCAGGGGGGGTTGAGCAGTTCTTC.